This TCR beta chain was observed in a study of Graves' ophthalmopathy and Graves' hyperthyroidism. Germline loops: CDR1 MNHNS, CDR2 SASEGT. The J segment lost 6 bases and the V segment lost 6 bases, leaving 8 bases of the junction unmatched. This CDR3 spans 15 amino acids. RNA transcripts served as template for amplifying TCR beta CDR3 sequences. HTBI primers served in a first-round RT-PCR, which a second-round multiplex PCR followed. TCRdb ran MiXCR on the multiplex PCR reads and lists one entry per CDR3 protein. The sample has about 400,000 distinct CDR3 sequences, 15% seen once; the top ten hold approximately 7%. At least ten counts were recorded for this clonotype. Researchers turned away patients with other autoimmune diseases, uncontrolled infections, pregnancy or lactation.

The sequencing input was peripheral blood. This TCR derives from a woman younger than 35 with stable Graves' hyperthyroidism. V and J are TRBV6-1 and TRBJ2-2; the match to TRBD1 covers 9 bases. DNA for the CDR3: TGTGCCAGCAGGGACCCGGGACAGGGTTCCGGGGAGCTGTTTTTT. This codes for CASRDPGQGSGELFF.